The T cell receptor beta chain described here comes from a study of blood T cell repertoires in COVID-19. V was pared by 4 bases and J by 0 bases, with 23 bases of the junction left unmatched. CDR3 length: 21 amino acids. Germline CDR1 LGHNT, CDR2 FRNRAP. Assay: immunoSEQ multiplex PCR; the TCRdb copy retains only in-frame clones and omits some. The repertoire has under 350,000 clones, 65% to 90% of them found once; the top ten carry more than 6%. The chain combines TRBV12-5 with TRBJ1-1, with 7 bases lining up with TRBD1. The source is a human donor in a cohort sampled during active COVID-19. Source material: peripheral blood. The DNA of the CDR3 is TGTGCTAGTGGTTCTGGCCCGACTACAGGGGCCGGGGCGTCCATGAACACTGAAGCTTTCTTT. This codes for CASGSGPTTGAGASMNTEAFF. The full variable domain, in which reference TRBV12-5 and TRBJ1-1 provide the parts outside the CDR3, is DARVTQTPRHKVTEMGQEVTMRCQPILGHNTVFWYRQTMMQGLELLAYFRNRAPLDDSGMPKDRFSAEMPDATLATLKIQPSEPRDSAVYFCASGSGPTTGAGASMNTEAFFGQGTRLTVV.